The T cell receptor (beta chain) described here comes from a study of high-grade serous ovarian cancer treatment subgroups. Tumor tissue was taken before any definitive surgery or chemotherapy was given. Libraries were prepared by immunoSEQ multiplex PCR; TCRdb keeps only in-frame clonotypes and omits some of them. The sample has roughly 8,000 clones, 70% to 85% seen once; the top ten hold 5.8%. Germline CDR1 is SGHNT and CDR2 is YYREEE (reference sequence). V was cut by 2 bases and J by 5 bases, with 11 bases left in between. The CDR3 contains 13 residues. This sequence was found in a human donor with high-grade serous ovarian cancer. The chain couples TRBV5-4 to TRBJ2-7, with a possible D match to TRBD2 (7 bases). The source material was tumor tissue. The CDR3 DNA sequence: TGTGCCAGCAGCTTCGGAGGGGGGGACGAGCAGTACTTC. This codes for CASSFGGGDEQYF. The whole variable domain, remainder taken from reference TRBV5-4 and TRBJ2-7, is ETGVTQSPTHLIKTRGQQVTLRCSSQSGHNTVSWYQQALGQGPQFIFQYYREEENGRGNFPPRFSGLQFPNYSSELNVNALELDDSALYLCASSFGGGDEQYFGPGTRLTVT.